Listed below are T cell receptor beta chains from one sample, sequenced in a study of blood T cell repertoires in COVID-19. Clones were read by immunoSEQ multiplex PCR, and TCRdb kept only the in-frame ones, dropping some. The table shows 200,000 to 300,000 clones, with 84% occurring only once. Sequences were obtained from peripheral blood. The receptors originated from a man in his forties or fifties with acute or convalescent COVID-19. Each CDR3 is given with its conserved first and last residue. D genes are given only for firm matches.

d_call	v_call	j_call	cdr3_aa
.	TRBV5-1	TRBJ2-7	CASSLSPSYEQYF
TRBD2	TRBV28	TRBJ2-7	CASAVATGGYEQYF
.	TRBV11-3	TRBJ1-1	CASSLSDRTNTEAFF
.	TRBV20-1	TRBJ1-4	CSASIPGSNEKLFF
TRBD1	TRBV5-4	TRBJ1-2	CASSWGQREYGYTF
.	TRBV28	TRBJ2-7	CASCPGKLNFYEQYF
TRBD1	TRBV10-3	TRBJ1-1	CAIKGQGAGTEAFF
TRBD1	TRBV11-2	TRBJ1-3	CASSDPASDRSSGNTIYF
TRBD2	TRBV25-1	TRBJ2-7	CASSPPGLGIYEQYF
.	TRBV11-2	TRBJ2-1	CASSPDRYNEQFF
TRBD1	TRBV4-2	TRBJ1-6	CASSQIDRDGGPLHF
TRBD2	TRBV6-1	TRBJ2-3	CASSEPRTQRPYMTSGTQYF
.	TRBV6-5	TRBJ2-1	CASRLLVSYNEQFF
TRBD1	TRBV28	TRBJ2-7	CASSFGTGLRGYEQYF
.	TRBV19	TRBJ1-3	CASRSGGTSGNTIYF
.	TRBV12-5	TRBJ2-1	CASGLAGEQFF
TRBD2	TRBV11-2	TRBJ2-3	CASSGGRAVYTDTQYF
.	TRBV2	TRBJ2-7	CASSLAPLRYEQYF
.	TRBV27	TRBJ2-7	CASSEAGPTYEQYF
TRBD2	TRBV6-2/TRBV6-3	TRBJ2-3	CASSYSTSGVKIASTDTQYF
.	TRBV29-1	TRBJ1-5	CSVLFGNQPQHF
TRBD2	TRBV7-3	TRBJ2-1	CASSRTSGGQTYNEQFF
TRBD2	TRBV7-2	TRBJ2-7	CASSWRLAGEDEQYF
TRBD2	TRBV13	TRBJ2-1	CASSLEGSGGLSYNEQFF
TRBD1	TRBV6-4	TRBJ1-2	CARIDRAYGYTF
TRBD2	TRBV24-1	TRBJ2-5	CATSPGARGAQETQYF
.	TRBV7-9	TRBJ1-2	CASSSSDGDGYTF
TRBD1	TRBV3-1/TRBV3-2	TRBJ1-3	CASSLRETGRSGNTIYF
.	TRBV27	TRBJ1-2	CASSLTGHGYTF
TRBD1	TRBV24-1	TRBJ2-7	CATRKTGSYEQYF
.	TRBV2	TRBJ1-4	CASRRGREKLFF
.	TRBV19	TRBJ1-2	CASSATRQDADF
.	TRBV7-3	TRBJ2-5	CASSATRTDKETQYF
TRBD1	TRBV6-5	TRBJ2-5	CASSSDRGRETQYF
.	TRBV5-4	TRBJ2-3	CASSPPGGLADTQYF
TRBD2	TRBV6-5	TRBJ2-5	CASRQLAGLETQYF
TRBD2	TRBV4-1	TRBJ2-7	CASSTRFWASGGGEQYF
TRBD2	TRBV14	TRBJ2-1	CASSPDRGSGVMYEQFF
TRBD1	TRBV27	TRBJ1-1	CASSTRQGAITEAFF
TRBD1	TRBV5-6	TRBJ2-2	CASSSWGQTNTGELFF
TRBD1	TRBV25-1	TRBJ1-2	CASSFWTGGIYGYTF
.	TRBV12-3/TRBV12-4	TRBJ1-5	CASSLWSQPQHF
.	TRBV7-2	TRBJ1-1	CASSSGGGHLGTEAFF
.	TRBV7-3	TRBJ2-2	CASSFGQLNTGELFF
.	TRBV19	TRBJ2-1	CASSISSTSYNEQFF
TRBD1	TRBV2	TRBJ1-1	CASRRQGGGGGTEAFF
.	TRBV5-6	TRBJ1-1	CASSPNAGTKRPEAFF
.	TRBV6-5	TRBJ1-2	CASSYTESVGGYTF
TRBD2	TRBV7-9	TRBJ2-5	CASSLGVEVAGVKETQYF
.	TRBV5-6	TRBJ1-5	CASSLGAGSNQPQHF
TRBD1	TRBV27	TRBJ1-1	CASSPGQLNTEAFF